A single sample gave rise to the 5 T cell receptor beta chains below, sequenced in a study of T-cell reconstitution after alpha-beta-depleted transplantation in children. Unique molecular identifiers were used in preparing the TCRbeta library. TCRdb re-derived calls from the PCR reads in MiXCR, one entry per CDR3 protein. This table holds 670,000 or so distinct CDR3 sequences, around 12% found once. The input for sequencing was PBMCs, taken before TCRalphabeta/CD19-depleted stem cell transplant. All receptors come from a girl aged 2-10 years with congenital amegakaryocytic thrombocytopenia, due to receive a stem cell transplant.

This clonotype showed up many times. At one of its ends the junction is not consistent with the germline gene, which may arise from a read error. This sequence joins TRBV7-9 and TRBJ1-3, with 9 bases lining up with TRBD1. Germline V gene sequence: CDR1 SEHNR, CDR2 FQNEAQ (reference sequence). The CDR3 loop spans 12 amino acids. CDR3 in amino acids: CASSRGWDRVNF. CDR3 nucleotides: TGTGCCAGCAGCCGTGGATGGGACAGGGTGAATTTT.

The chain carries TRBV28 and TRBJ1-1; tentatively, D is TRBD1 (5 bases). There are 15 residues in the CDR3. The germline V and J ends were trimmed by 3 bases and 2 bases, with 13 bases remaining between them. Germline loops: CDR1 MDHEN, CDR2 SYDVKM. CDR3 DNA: TGTGCCAGCAGTTTTAGTTGGGGGATTAACACTGAAGCTTTCTTT. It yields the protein CASSFSWGINTEAFF.

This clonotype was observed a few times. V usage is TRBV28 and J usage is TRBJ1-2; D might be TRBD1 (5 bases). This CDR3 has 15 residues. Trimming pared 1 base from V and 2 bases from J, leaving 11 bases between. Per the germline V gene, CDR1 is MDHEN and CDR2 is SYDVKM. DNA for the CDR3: TGTGCCAGCAGTTTATACCTGGGGGTAAACTATGGCTACACCTTC. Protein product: CASSLYLGVNYGYTF.

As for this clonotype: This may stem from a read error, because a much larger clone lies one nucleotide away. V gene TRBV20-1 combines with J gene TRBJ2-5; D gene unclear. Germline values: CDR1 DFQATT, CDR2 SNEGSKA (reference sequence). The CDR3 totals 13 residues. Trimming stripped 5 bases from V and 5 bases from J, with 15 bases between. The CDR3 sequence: CSAGVSVGETQYF. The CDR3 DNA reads TGCAGTGCTGGAGTCAGTGTTGGGGAGACCCAGTACTTC.

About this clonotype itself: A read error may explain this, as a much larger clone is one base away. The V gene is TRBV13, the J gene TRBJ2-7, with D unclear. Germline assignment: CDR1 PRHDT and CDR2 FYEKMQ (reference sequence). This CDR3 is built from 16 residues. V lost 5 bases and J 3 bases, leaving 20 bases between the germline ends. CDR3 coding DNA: TGTGCCAGCAGCCACCCAGCCCGGATAGTGTGCTACGAGCAGTACTTC. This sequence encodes CASSHPARIVCYEQYF.